This T cell receptor (beta chain) was observed in a study of CD8+CD57+ T cells in acquired aplastic anemia. It was patients with CD8+CD57+ cell expansion by flow cytometry who were chosen for sequencing. With V trimmed by 5 bases and J by 1 base, 13 bases remained unmatched. CDR3 length: 16 residues. Germline CDR1 DFQATT, CDR2 SNEGSKA (reference sequence). CDR3 and TCR beta VDJ profiling relied on genomic DNA as the template. From the reads, TCRdb called clonotypes with MiXCR, one entry per CDR3 protein. The sample contains about 160,000 distinct CDR3 sequences, 47% of which appear only once. Sequencing was done on a sample of sorted CD4+, CD8+, or CD8+CD57+ T cells (not recorded which) from PBMCs. The clonotype comes from a human donor with aplastic anemia. The rearrangement links TRBV20-1 to TRBJ1-2; TRBD1 agrees at 7 bases. CDR3: CSAGPFGTVLNYGYTF. CDR3 DNA: TGCAGTGCTGGTCCCTTCGGGACAGTCCTTAACTATGGCTACACCTTC.